Listed below are T cell receptor beta chains from one sample, sequenced in a study of blood T cell repertoires in COVID-19. TCRdb keeps only in-frame clones here, not all; method: immunoSEQ multiplex PCR. The table has tens of thousands of clones, 65% to 90% seen once. Sequenced sample: peripheral blood. These receptors originate from a man older than 75 with COVID-19, enrolled during active disease. Both conserved end residues are part of each CDR3. The D gene is left open where the match is weak. Not every row has a clone size; where given, it reads once, few, many or a size class.

.,TRBV28,TRBJ1-1,once,TGTGCCAGCAGTTTTAGAAGGAACACTGAAGCTTTCTTT,CASSFRRNTEAFF
.,TRBV6-4,TRBJ1-3,.,TGTGCCAGCAGGCGACCTGAAGACAGGTCCTCTGGAAACACCATATATTTT,CASRRPEDRSSGNTIYF
.,TRBV6-6,TRBJ2-5,.,TGTGCCAGCAGCCCACTCGGGCAGAGGGAAGAGACCCAGTACTTC,CASSPLGQREETQYF
.,TRBV6-1,TRBJ1-2,.,TGTGCCAGCAGTTTCCTCGGAGCTAACTATGGCTACACCTTC,CASSFLGANYGYTF
.,TRBV2,TRBJ2-3,.,TGTGCCACCAGTAGACAGGGCACAGATACGCAGTATTTT,CATSRQGTDTQYF
TRBD1,TRBV6-2/TRBV6-3,TRBJ1-4,.,TGTGCCAGCAGTTACCGGGACAGGGGGAATGAAAAACTGTTTTTT,CASSYRDRGNEKLFF
.,TRBV2,TRBJ2-7,.,TGTGCCAGCAAAATCGGTTTGACTTACGAGCAGTACTTC,CASKIGLTYEQYF
.,TRBV5-6,TRBJ1-1,.,TGTGCCAGCAGCTTGGCCGTACAGACTGAAGCTTTCTTT,CASSLAVQTEAFF
.,TRBV29-1,TRBJ1-1,.,TGCAGCGTTGGTATCGTGAACACTGAAGCTTTCTTT,CSVGIVNTEAFF
TRBD1,TRBV25-1,TRBJ1-1,.,TGTGCCAGCAGTGACCCCGGGACAGGGCACACTGAAGCTTTCTTT,CASSDPGTGHTEAFF
TRBD1,TRBV5-1,TRBJ1-4,.,TGCGCCAGCAGCTACACAGGGACAGGGGGCGTTCTTACTGAAAAACTGTTTTTT,CASSYTGTGGVLTEKLFF
TRBD1,TRBV10-3,TRBJ2-7,once,TGTGCCATCAGTGAAGGGACAGGGGGGACCTCCTACGAGCAGTACTTC,CAISEGTGGTSYEQYF
.,TRBV7-9,TRBJ2-3,once,TGTGCCAGCAGCTCACTCGCCAGGGCTCCGCCGTGGTATTTT,CASSSLARAPPWYF
TRBD1,TRBV15,TRBJ1-1,once,TGTGCCACCAGCAGAGGGGGACAGGGGACTGAAGCTTTCTTT,CATSRGGQGTEAFF
.,TRBV5-6,TRBJ1-5,.,TGTGCCAGCAGCTTAAACAGAGATCAGCCCCAGCATTTT,CASSLNRDQPQHF
.,TRBV27,TRBJ1-2,.,TGTGCCAGCAGGAGAACAGGGTTCTATGGCTACACCTTC,CASRRTGFYGYTF